These T cell receptor beta chains were read from a single sample in a study of cytomegalovirus exposure and HLA in healthy donors. Repertoires were generated with immunoSEQ multiplex PCR, while TCRdb's copy carries only in-frame clones and drops some. The sample includes roughly 130,000 clones, around 80% of them seen just once. Sequenced: PBMCs. Source of these receptors: a man younger than 40 in good health and CMV-seronegative. The CDR3 runs from the conserved cysteine through the conserved F or W. A D gene is named only where the DNA matches it firmly. Size tells how often a clone was seen (once, few, many) or the class of an expanded clone, and some rows leave it out.

d_call: -
j_call: TRBJ1-6
v_call: TRBV11-2
cdr3_length: 15
clone_size: -
cdr3_nt: TGTGCCAGCAGCTTAGCATCAGGGGCGGCTTCACCCCTCCACTTT
cdr3_aa: CASSLASGAASPLHF

d_call: -
j_call: TRBJ2-1
v_call: TRBV5-4
cdr3_length: 12
clone_size: once
cdr3_nt: TGTGCCAGCAGTTCGCGGGAAGATCGGCAGTTCTTC
cdr3_aa: CASSSREDRQFF

d_call: -
j_call: TRBJ2-1
v_call: TRBV4-2
cdr3_length: 15
clone_size: -
cdr3_nt: TGTGCCAGCAGCCAAGTTAGCTTGCCCTACAATGAGCAGTTCTTC
cdr3_aa: CASSQVSLPYNEQFF

d_call: -
j_call: TRBJ1-3
v_call: TRBV7-2
cdr3_length: 15
clone_size: -
cdr3_nt: TGTGCCAGCAGCTCGGGGTCGAGCTCTGGAAACACCATATATTTT
cdr3_aa: CASSSGSSSGNTIYF

d_call: TRBD2
j_call: TRBJ2-3
v_call: TRBV5-1
cdr3_length: 15
clone_size: once
cdr3_nt: TGCGCCAGCAACCCTAGCGGGGGGGCAACCGGTACGCAGTATTTT
cdr3_aa: CASNPSGGATGTQYF

d_call: TRBD2
j_call: TRBJ2-1
v_call: TRBV4-1
cdr3_length: 16
clone_size: -
cdr3_nt: TGCGCCAGCAGCCCTGGAGGTAGCGGGAGGTACAATGAGCAGTTCTTC
cdr3_aa: CASSPGGSGRYNEQFF

d_call: TRBD2
j_call: TRBJ2-7
v_call: TRBV28
cdr3_length: 14
clone_size: -
cdr3_nt: TGTGCCAGCAGTTTAGGCGGGAGTCTATCCGAGCAGTACTTC
cdr3_aa: CASSLGGSLSEQYF

d_call: -
j_call: TRBJ2-5
v_call: TRBV4-1
cdr3_length: 15
clone_size: -
cdr3_nt: TGCGCCAGCAGCCAAGGCCCGGGGAACCAAGAGACCCAGTACTTC
cdr3_aa: CASSQGPGNQETQYF

d_call: TRBD1
j_call: TRBJ2-7
v_call: TRBV6-5
cdr3_length: 15
clone_size: -
cdr3_nt: TGTGCCAGCAGCTCACCGGGACAGGGGACCTACGAGCAGTACTTC
cdr3_aa: CASSSPGQGTYEQYF

d_call: TRBD2
j_call: TRBJ2-7
v_call: TRBV28
cdr3_length: 15
clone_size: -
cdr3_nt: TGTGCCAGCGGAGGGACTAGCGGGAAATTCTACGAGCAGTACTTC
cdr3_aa: CASGGTSGKFYEQYF

d_call: TRBD1
j_call: TRBJ2-5
v_call: TRBV18
cdr3_length: 16
clone_size: few
cdr3_nt: TGTGCCAGCTCACCTGCCCCCGGGACAGGGGGAGAGACCCAGTACTTC
cdr3_aa: CASSPAPGTGGETQYF

d_call: -
j_call: TRBJ2-1
v_call: TRBV5-1
cdr3_length: 13
clone_size: -
cdr3_nt: TGCGCCAGCAGCTCCGACTGGTTCAATGAGCAGTTCTTC
cdr3_aa: CASSSDWFNEQFF

d_call: TRBD2
j_call: TRBJ2-7
v_call: TRBV7-9
cdr3_length: 14
clone_size: -
cdr3_nt: TGTGCCAGCAGCCCAGCGGGAGGGCCGAGGGAGCAGTACTTC
cdr3_aa: CASSPAGGPREQYF

d_call: -
j_call: TRBJ2-5
v_call: TRBV6-5
cdr3_length: 13
clone_size: -
cdr3_nt: TGTGCCAGCAGTTATGCCCAGGGGGAGACCCAGTACTTC
cdr3_aa: CASSYAQGETQYF

d_call: TRBD2
j_call: TRBJ2-7
v_call: TRBV7-2
cdr3_length: 15
clone_size: -
cdr3_nt: TGTGCCAGCAGACCCCCATCTAGCGGGACTTACGAGCAGTACTTC
cdr3_aa: CASRPPSSGTYEQYF

d_call: TRBD1
j_call: TRBJ2-5
v_call: TRBV6-5
cdr3_length: 13
clone_size: -
cdr3_nt: TGTGCCAGCAGCCGTACAGGGGTGGAGACCCAGTACTTC
cdr3_aa: CASSRTGVETQYF

d_call: TRBD1
j_call: TRBJ1-5
v_call: TRBV5-1
cdr3_length: 15
clone_size: -
cdr3_nt: TGCGCCAGCAGCCTCTCGGGACAGGGAGGGCAGCCCCAGCATTTT
cdr3_aa: CASSLSGQGGQPQHF

d_call: TRBD2
j_call: TRBJ2-2
v_call: TRBV13
cdr3_length: 13
clone_size: few
cdr3_nt: TGTGCCAGCAGGGGACTAGGGGTCGGGGAGCTGTTTTTT
cdr3_aa: CASRGLGVGELFF

d_call: -
j_call: TRBJ2-7
v_call: TRBV27
cdr3_length: 14
clone_size: -
cdr3_nt: TGTGCCAGCAGTTTATCGCGGCAGGGGAACGAGCAGTACTTC
cdr3_aa: CASSLSRQGNEQYF

d_call: TRBD1
j_call: TRBJ1-1
v_call: TRBV4-2
cdr3_length: 14
clone_size: -
cdr3_nt: TGTGCCAGCAGCCAGCACGGACAGGGCACTGAAGCTTTCTTT
cdr3_aa: CASSQHGQGTEAFF

d_call: -
j_call: TRBJ1-1
v_call: TRBV5-1
cdr3_length: 15
clone_size: -
cdr3_nt: TGCGCCAGCAGCTTGGAGGGGTCCAAGAACACTGAAGCTTTCTTT
cdr3_aa: CASSLEGSKNTEAFF

d_call: -
j_call: TRBJ1-5
v_call: TRBV5-6
cdr3_length: 15
clone_size: -
cdr3_nt: TGTGCCAGCAGCTTAGGAGGGGAGATTTATCAGCCCCAGCATTTT
cdr3_aa: CASSLGGEIYQPQHF

d_call: TRBD1
j_call: TRBJ2-7
v_call: TRBV5-5
cdr3_length: 17
clone_size: -
cdr3_nt: TGTGCCAGCAGCAAACACGGAGGGACAGGGAACACCTACGAGCAGTACTTC
cdr3_aa: CASSKHGGTGNTYEQYF

d_call: -
j_call: TRBJ1-2
v_call: TRBV6-5
cdr3_length: 14
clone_size: -
cdr3_nt: TGTGCCAGCAGTTACTCGATGCCGGTCTATGGCTACACCTTC
cdr3_aa: CASSYSMPVYGYTF

d_call: -
j_call: TRBJ2-7
v_call: TRBV5-1
cdr3_length: 16
clone_size: -
cdr3_nt: TGCGCCAGCAGCTTGGTTGCGGGGCGAAGCCTCTACGAGCAGTACTTC
cdr3_aa: CASSLVAGRSLYEQYF

d_call: -
j_call: TRBJ1-2
v_call: TRBV10-3
cdr3_length: 14
clone_size: -
cdr3_nt: TGTGCCATCAGTGGGCTTGGTACCCCTGGTGGCTACACCTTC
cdr3_aa: CAISGLGTPGGYTF

d_call: -
j_call: TRBJ1-1
v_call: TRBV27
cdr3_length: 13
clone_size: -
cdr3_nt: TGTGCCAGCAGACAATCATTGCTCTCTGAAGCTTTCTTT
cdr3_aa: CASRQSLLSEAFF

d_call: TRBD2
j_call: TRBJ2-5
v_call: TRBV11-2
cdr3_length: 15
clone_size: -
cdr3_nt: TGTGCCAGCAGCCCTAGGACTAGCGGGGGTGAGACCCAGTACTTC
cdr3_aa: CASSPRTSGGETQYF

d_call: -
j_call: TRBJ1-3
v_call: TRBV29-1
cdr3_length: 14
clone_size: -
cdr3_nt: TGCAGCGTTGAAGATCCGGGATCTGGAAACACCATATATTTT
cdr3_aa: CSVEDPGSGNTIYF

d_call: -
j_call: TRBJ1-4
v_call: TRBV28
cdr3_length: 16
clone_size: -
cdr3_nt: TGTGCCAGCAGCACAGGGTCAAGAAGTGCTAATGAAAAACTGTTTTTT
cdr3_aa: CASSTGSRSANEKLFF

d_call: -
j_call: TRBJ1-4
v_call: TRBV4-2
cdr3_length: 14
clone_size: few
cdr3_nt: TGTGCCAGCAGCCAAGAGTGGCTTGGTGAAAAACTGTTTTTT
cdr3_aa: CASSQEWLGEKLFF

d_call: -
j_call: TRBJ2-5
v_call: TRBV25-1
cdr3_length: 16
clone_size: -
cdr3_nt: TGTGCCAGCACTAACCACCACACCAGGGTTTTAGAGACCCAGTACTTC
cdr3_aa: CASTNHHTRVLETQYF

d_call: TRBD2
j_call: TRBJ2-1
v_call: TRBV28
cdr3_length: 17
clone_size: -
cdr3_nt: TGTGCCAGCAGTTTATCTAGCGGGAGGATTTGGTTGAATGAGCAGTTCTTC
cdr3_aa: CASSLSSGRIWLNEQFF

d_call: -
j_call: TRBJ2-7
v_call: TRBV27
cdr3_length: 16
clone_size: -
cdr3_nt: TGTGCCAGCATAACGCGGGTCAGGACCAGCTCCTACGAGCAGTACTTC
cdr3_aa: CASITRVRTSSYEQYF

d_call: TRBD1
j_call: TRBJ2-1
v_call: TRBV25-1
cdr3_length: 15
clone_size: -
cdr3_nt: TGTGCCAGCAGTGACCGACAGGGGTCCCACAATGAGCAGTTCTTC
cdr3_aa: CASSDRQGSHNEQFF

d_call: -
j_call: TRBJ1-2
v_call: TRBV6-5
cdr3_length: 12
clone_size: -
cdr3_nt: TGTGCCAGCAGGGACAGTCCCTATGGCTACACCTTC
cdr3_aa: CASRDSPYGYTF

d_call: TRBD1
j_call: TRBJ1-4
v_call: TRBV4-2
cdr3_length: 19
clone_size: once
cdr3_nt: TGTGCCAGCAGCCAAGACGCCGACAGGGGGCTATTTTCGAATGAAAAACTGTTTTTT
cdr3_aa: CASSQDADRGLFSNEKLFF